The next 17 T cell receptor beta chains were all read from a single sample in a study of shared clonotypes between healthy human individuals. This table comes from immunoSEQ multiplex PCR, and its TCRdb copy is limited to in-frame clones, with some not included. The sample comprises under 1,100,000 clones, approximately 80% of which are singletons, and around 0.6% rests with the top ten. Sequencing input: memory CD4+ T cells from PBMCs. This sample's subset: CD45RA-negative fraction. The receptors shown here come from a man between 18 and 29 years old in good health. Some clones in this sample may be carry-over from other donors' samples.

This chain links TRBV4-3 with TRBJ1-1; D gene uncertain. V dropped 1 base and J dropped 4 bases, with 10 bases sitting between them. Per germline, CDR1 LGHNA and CDR2 YSLEER. The CDR3 spans 14 residues. The CDR3 sequence: CASSQAGWGTEAFF. CDR3 sequence (DNA): TGCGCCAGCAGCCAAGCGGGGTGGGGCACTGAAGCTTTCTTT.

The gene calls are TRBV5-1 and TRBJ2-7; D is perhaps TRBD2 (7 bases). The CDR3 sequence is 15 residues long. CDR1 SGHRS and CDR2 YFSETQ come from the germline V gene. V was cut by 0 bases and J by 1 base, with 11 bases left in between. This CDR3 reads CASSLVGGGSYEQYF. The CDR3 DNA is TGCGCCAGCAGCTTGGTAGGGGGAGGGTCCTACGAGCAGTACTTC.

The chain's CDR3 is CASRDVGVATDTQYF. The CDR3 DNA follows: TGTGCCAGCAGGGACGTGGGGGTAGCAACAGATACGCAGTATTTT. V usage is TRBV7-2 and J usage is TRBJ2-3, with D perhaps given as TRBD1 or TRBD2 (5 bases each). Germline values: CDR1 SGHTA, CDR2 FQGNSA. The V end was cut by 6 bases, the J end by 3 bases, with 16 bases between. There are 15 residues in the CDR3.

The rearrangement uses TRBV18 and TRBJ2-7, with TRBD1 identical over 9 bases. In germline, CDR1 is KGHSH, CDR2 LQKENI. The CDR3 length is 15 residues. The V gene end was trimmed by 5 bases and the J gene end by 13 bases; junction bases not matched to a gene: 18. The CDR3: CASSSGATGQGFVYF. The DNA of the CDR3 is TGTGCCAGCTCATCAGGGGCCACGGGACAGGGATTCGTTTACTTC.

The J gene is TRBJ1-3, the V gene TRBV28, with D hard to call. Germline V gene data show CDR1 as MDHEN and CDR2 as SYDVKM. The V and J ends lost 6 bases and 2 bases respectively, with 11 bases between them. The CDR3 is made up of 14 amino acids. The DNA of the CDR3 is TGTGCCAGCAGCCTGACGGAAACTGGAAACACCATATATTTT. Protein: CASSLTETGNTIYF.

This clone has just a few counts. The chain carries TRBV30 and TRBJ2-7; D is perhaps TRBD1 or TRBD2 (6 bases each). Per the germline V gene, CDR1 is GTSNPN and CDR2 is SVGIG (reference sequence). V lost 2 bases and J 1 base, leaving 12 bases between the germline ends. The CDR3 consists of 14 residues. CDR3 nucleotide sequence: TGTGCCTGGAGTATAGAGGGGGGATCCTACGAGCAGTACTTC. Translated, it gives CAWSIEGGSYEQYF.

The chain uses TRBV7-2 and TRBJ1-2; D gene uncertain. V was cut by 5 bases and J by 8 bases, with 15 bases left in between. CDR3 length: 13 residues. Germline CDR1 is SGHTA and CDR2 is FQGNSA. Here the CDR3 DNA reads TGTGCCAGCAGCACCCAGGAGGGTGACGGCTACACCTTC. Protein product: CASSTQEGDGYTF.

This rearrangement joins TRBV7-8 to TRBJ2-1; 7 bases match TRBD2. The V and J ends lost 2 bases and 3 bases, in that order; junction bases with no gene match: 10. The CDR3 runs 17 residues. Germline CDR1 is SGHVS and CDR2 is FQNEAQ. CDR3 DNA sequence: TGTGCCAGCAGCTTAATGGCGGCTAGCGGTCGCTACAATGAGCAGTTCTTC. This codes for CASSLMAASGRYNEQFF.

This chain links TRBV5-6 with TRBJ1-2, with D perhaps matching TRBD1 (5 bases). Trimming removed 2 bases from V and 6 bases from J, with 17 bases in between. The CDR3 is made up of 15 amino acids. In germline, CDR1 is SGHDT, CDR2 YYEEEE. CDR3: CASSLDRRENDGYTF. The CDR3 DNA is TGTGCCAGCAGCTTAGATCGCAGGGAGAATGATGGCTACACCTTC.

The chain couples TRBV28 to TRBJ1-2; 8 bases are shared with TRBD1. Germline V gene data show CDR1 as MDHEN and CDR2 as SYDVKM. V shed 4 bases, J shed 2 bases, and the junction held 9 bases outside the gene matches. This CDR3 has 16 amino acids. The chain's CDR3 is CASSYGQGRTNYGYTF. In nucleotides, the CDR3 is TGTGCCAGCAGTTACGGACAGGGAAGAACGAACTATGGCTACACCTTC.

This sequence joins TRBV10-3 and TRBJ2-3; no definite D call. V lost 6 bases and J 0 bases, leaving 10 bases between the germline ends. The CDR3 length is 14 residues. Per germline, CDR1 ENHRY and CDR2 SYGVKD. The CDR3 DNA follows: TGTGCCATCAGACGGTCCATCAGCACAGATACGCAGTATTTT. Its translation: CAIRRSISTDTQYF.

In this sample, this clone turned up once. The rearrangement joins TRBV7-8 to TRBJ2-7, with a tentative D call TRBD1 (6 bases). In germline, CDR1 is SGHVS, CDR2 FQNEAQ. The CDR3 sequence is 15 residues long. The V end was cut by 2 bases, the J end by 0 bases, with 11 bases between. The CDR3 loop reads CASSLYRDNSYEQYF. The CDR3 bases are TGTGCCAGCAGCTTATATCGGGACAACTCCTACGAGCAGTACTTC.

CDR3 loop: CASSYHGGQQYF. The DNA for the CDR3 is TGTGCCAGCAGCTACCACGGAGGGCAGCAGTACTTC. The chain recombines TRBV27 with TRBJ2-7; a weak D match, TRBD2 (6 bases). Per germline, CDR1 MNHEY and CDR2 SMNVEV (reference sequence). V dropped 6 bases and J dropped 8 bases, with 14 bases sitting between them. The CDR3 loop spans 12 amino acids.

J is TRBJ2-1 and V is TRBV7-2, with 11 bases that match TRBD2. CDR3 length: 15 residues. Germline V gene sequence: CDR1 SGHTA, CDR2 FQGNSA. The V segment lost 5 bases and the J segment 9 bases; nucleotides outside the gene matches: 9. CDR3 region: CASSVTSGARTEQFF. CDR3 sequence (DNA): TGTGCCAGCAGCGTGACTAGCGGGGCCCGTACTGAGCAGTTCTTC.

The rearrangement uses TRBV19 and TRBJ1-1; D is perhaps TRBD1 (6 bases). Trimming removed 1 base at V and 1 base at J, with 16 bases between. Germline lookup yields CDR1 LNHDA and CDR2 SQIVND (reference sequence). The CDR3 totals 17 residues. The CDR3 protein is CASSIAAYGGPNTEAFF. In nucleotides, the CDR3 is TGTGCCAGTAGTATAGCGGCTTATGGGGGGCCGAACACTGAAGCTTTCTTT. Complete variable domain (other parts from reference TRBV19 and TRBJ1-1): DGGITQSPKYLFRKEGQNVTLSCEQNLNHDAMYWYRQDPGQGLRLIYYSQIVNDFQKGDIAEGYSVSREKKESFPLTVTSAQKNPTAFYLCASSIAAYGGPNTEAFFGQGTRLTVV.

The V and J genes are TRBV19 and TRBJ1-2; D remains ambiguous. V was shortened by 5 bases and J by 4 bases, with 11 bases between the two germline ends. Germline values: CDR1 LNHDA, CDR2 SQIVND (reference sequence). The CDR3 contains 13 residues. CDR3 nucleotides: TGTGCCAGTAGTCGGACGGAATTCTATGGCTACACCTTC. This translates into CASSRTEFYGYTF.

To note about this clone: Other DNA sequences in this specimen translate into the identical CDR3. The J gene is TRBJ2-3, the V gene TRBV28; D unclear. The CDR3 has 11 residues. In germline, CDR1 is MDHEN, CDR2 SYDVKM. Deletions cut 2 bases from V and 5 bases from J, with 2 bases between. The CDR3 loop is CASSLRDTQYF. The CDR3 nucleotides read TGTGCCAGCAGTTTACGAGATACGCAGTATTTT.